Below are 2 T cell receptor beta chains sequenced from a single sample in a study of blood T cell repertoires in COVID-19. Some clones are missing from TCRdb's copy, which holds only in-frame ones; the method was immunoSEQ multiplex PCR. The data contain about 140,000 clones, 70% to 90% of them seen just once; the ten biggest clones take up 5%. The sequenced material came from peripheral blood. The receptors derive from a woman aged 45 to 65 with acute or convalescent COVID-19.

The CDR3 region is CASSPGNREGNEQFF. CDR3 bases: TGTGCCAGCTCACCTGGTAACAGGGAAGGGAATGAGCAGTTCTTC. This chain links TRBV18 with TRBJ2-1; D might be TRBD1 (6 bases). CDR3 length equals 15 residues. Germline V lookup: CDR1 KGHSH, CDR2 LQKENI. V was pared by 3 bases and J by 7 bases, with 16 bases between.

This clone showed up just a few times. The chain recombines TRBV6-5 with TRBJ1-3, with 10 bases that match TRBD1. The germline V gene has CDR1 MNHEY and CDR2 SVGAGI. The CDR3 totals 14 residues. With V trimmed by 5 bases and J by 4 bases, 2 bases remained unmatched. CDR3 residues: CASSQTGGGNTIYF. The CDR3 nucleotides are TGTGCCAGCAGTCAGACAGGGGGCGGAAACACCATATATTTT.